These T cell receptor beta chains were read from a single sample in a study of CD8 T cells in ankylosing spondylitis. TCRdb reanalysed the 5' RACE reads using MiXCR and keeps one entry per CDR3 protein. The data contain 80,000 to 100,000 distinct CDR3 sequences, 7.5% to 9% of them seen just once; the ten biggest clones take up over 4.5%. Sequenced sample: blood, either unsorted or a sorted T cell fraction (not recorded which). These receptors were obtained from a male donor with ankylosing spondylitis or in good health (not recorded which). Each CDR3 is given with its conserved first and last residue. A D gene is named only where the DNA matches it firmly. Clone size is given for some rows only: seen once, a few or many times, or a class if the clone is expanded.

D	J	V	size	CDR3	DNA
NA	TRBJ2-1	TRBV12-3/TRBV12-4	many	CASSRLAASSYNEQFF	TGTGCCAGCAGCCGCCTGGCGGCGAGCTCCTACAATGAGCAGTTCTTC
TRBD1	TRBJ1-2	TRBV29-1	many	CSVEAGQGSQDGYTF	TGCAGCGTTGAAGCCGGACAGGGGAGTCAGGATGGCTACACCTTC
NA	TRBJ1-3	TRBV4-2	many	CASSQETGSSGNTIYF	TGTGCCAGCAGCCAAGAGACAGGCAGCTCTGGAAACACCATATATTTT
TRBD2	TRBJ2-6	TRBV6-1	NA	CATTHAGAGANVLTF	TGTGCCACAACCCATGCGGGGGCTGGGGCCAACGTCCTGACTTTC
NA	TRBJ1-1	TRBV12-3/TRBV12-4	many	CASSFWTLTKWTEAFF	TGTGCCAGCAGTTTCTGGACTCTAACAAAGTGGACTGAAGCTTTCTTT
TRBD2	TRBJ2-1	TRBV24-1	many	CATGSGGRNEQFF	TGTGCCACCGGTAGCGGGGGGAGAAATGAGCAGTTCTTC
NA	TRBJ2-7	TRBV27	many	CASSLMVGGYEQYF	TGTGCCAGCAGTTTAATGGTTGGGGGCTACGAGCAGTACTTC
TRBD1	TRBJ1-2	TRBV29-1	many	CSVEGRDSGNYGYTF	TGCAGCGTTGAAGGCAGGGACAGTGGTAACTATGGCTACACCTTC
TRBD1	TRBJ2-1	TRBV24-1	many	CATSDLDWGTGANEQFF	TGTGCCACCAGTGATTTGGACTGGGGGACAGGGGCCAATGAGCAGTTCTTC
NA	TRBJ2-7	TRBV20-1	many	CSASGGNEQYF	TGCAGTGCTAGTGGAGGGAACGAGCAGTACTTC
NA	TRBJ2-3	TRBV9	many	CASSAGGRSTDTQYF	TGTGCCAGCAGCGCGGGCGGCCGCAGCACAGATACGCAGTATTTT
TRBD1	TRBJ1-1	TRBV5-1	many	CASSPGTGVTEAFF	TGCGCCAGCAGCCCAGGGACAGGGGTCACTGAAGCTTTCTTT
NA	TRBJ1-4	TRBV28	many	CASMLGSTNEKLFF	TGTGCCAGCATGTTGGGTTCAACTAATGAAAAACTGTTTTTT
NA	TRBJ2-6	TRBV4-2	few	CASSQARASGANVLTF	TGTGCCAGCAGCCAAGCGCGGGCGTCTGGGGCCAACGTCCTGACTTTC
NA	TRBJ2-5	TRBV3-1	NA	CALCLTDDPRDGEETQYF	TGTGCCCTCTGTCTGACCGATGACCCTCGGGACGGAGAAGAGACCCAGTACTTC
TRBD2	TRBJ2-1	TRBV7-3	many	CASSSQGLANNEQFF	TGTGCCAGCAGCTCTCAGGGACTAGCCAACAATGAGCAGTTCTTC
NA	TRBJ2-5	TRBV6-2/TRBV6-3	many	CASSYSSQAETQYF	TGTGCCAGCAGTTACTCGAGCCAAGCAGAGACCCAGTACTTC
TRBD1	TRBJ1-2	TRBV28	many	CASGTTGVANYGYTF	TGTGCCAGCGGAACAACAGGGGTTGCTAACTATGGCTACACCTTC
TRBD1	TRBJ2-7	TRBV4-2	many	CASRRNYGDRSYEQYF	TGTGCCAGCAGGCGGAACTACGGGGACAGGAGCTACGAGCAGTACTTC
TRBD1	TRBJ1-2	TRBV3-1	many	CASSQGGTGLYGYTF	TGTGCCAGCAGCCAAGGTGGGACAGGGCTCTATGGCTACACCTTC
TRBD2	TRBJ2-5	TRBV29-1	many	CSVSGTSGGYQETQYF	TGCAGCGTATCCGGGACTAGCGGGGGCTATCAAGAGACCCAGTACTTC
NA	TRBJ2-7	TRBV10-3	many	CAISGEGQSYEQYF	TGTGCCATCAGTGGGGAGGGACAGTCCTACGAGCAGTACTTC
NA	TRBJ2-4	TRBV6-6	many	CASKPMIQGYSNIQYF	TGTGCCAGCAAGCCCATGATCCAGGGCTATTCAAACATTCAGTACTTC
NA	TRBJ1-5	TRBV12-3/TRBV12-4	many	CASSLGLTQHF	TGTGCCAGCAGTTTGGGCTTGACCCAGCATTTT
NA	TRBJ2-1	TRBV12-3/TRBV12-4	many	CASSLAGGPLYNEQFF	TGTGCCAGCAGTTTAGCTGGGGGCCCGCTCTACAATGAGCAGTTCTTC
TRBD1	TRBJ2-3	TRBV24-1	many	CATSDLGTGDTDTQYF	TGTGCCACCAGTGATCTCGGGACAGGGGACACAGATACGCAGTATTTT
NA	TRBJ2-6	TRBV5-1	many	CASSSISGANVLTF	TGCGCCAGCAGCTCTATCTCTGGGGCCAACGTCCTGACTTTC
NA	TRBJ1-1	TRBV25-1	many	CASSERAGVGPEAFF	TGTGCCAGCAGTGAAAGGGCAGGGGTCGGCCCTGAAGCTTTCTTT
TRBD1	TRBJ1-1	TRBV7-3	many	CASSRGQGESEAFF	TGTGCCAGCAGCCGGGGACAGGGGGAAAGTGAAGCTTTCTTT
NA	TRBJ2-7	TRBV27	few	CASRRGAYEQYF	TGTGCCAGCCGACGGGGAGCCTACGAGCAGTACTTC
NA	TRBJ2-7	TRBV28	many	CASSLGPFEQYF	TGTGCCAGCAGTCTAGGACCGTTCGAGCAGTACTTC
TRBD1	TRBJ1-1	TRBV28	few	CASGGDRTNTEAFF	TGTGCCAGCGGGGGGGACAGAACGAACACTGAAGCTTTCTTT
TRBD1	TRBJ2-7	TRBV6-1	many	CASNAGDSSYEQYF	TGTGCCAGCAACGCAGGGGACAGCTCCTACGAGCAGTACTTC
TRBD1	TRBJ1-1	TRBV27	NA	CASSLGQGARVNTEAFF	TGTGCCAGCAGTTTGGGACAGGGGGCGAGGGTGAACACTGAAGCTTTCTTT
NA	TRBJ2-3	TRBV13	many	CASSRSLTDTQYF	TGTGCCAGCAGCAGGTCACTTACAGATACGCAGTATTTT
NA	TRBJ2-5	TRBV3-1	NA	CASSLGGGGTGETQYF	TGTGCCAGCAGCCTAGGTGGTGGGGGGACCGGAGAGACCCAGTACTTC
TRBD2	TRBJ2-5	TRBV9	medium-sized	CASSVVGGTGETQYF	TGTGCCAGCAGCGTAGTGGGGGGGACTGGAGAGACCCAGTACTTC
NA	TRBJ2-3	TRBV4-2	many	CASSQELYDTQYF	TGTGCCAGCAGCCAAGAATTGTACGATACGCAGTATTTT
NA	TRBJ2-1	TRBV9	many	CASSVDGGNEQFF	TGTGCCAGCAGCGTAGATGGGGGCAATGAGCAGTTCTTC
NA	TRBJ1-5	TRBV19	few	CASSLPGQPQHF	TGTGCCAGTAGTCTGCCGGGACAGCCCCAGCATTTT
NA	TRBJ1-5	TRBV7-2	NA	CASSLAFRGPQHF	TGTGCCAGCAGCTTAGCGTTTAGGGGACCCCAGCATTTT
NA	TRBJ2-1	TRBV29-1	many	CSVEGGGDNEQFF	TGCAGCGTTGAAGGAGGGGGTGACAATGAGCAGTTCTTC
NA	TRBJ2-3	TRBV12-3/TRBV12-4	many	CASSFGGDRTDTQYF	TGTGCCAGCAGTTTTGGCGGGGATCGCACAGATACGCAGTATTTT
NA	TRBJ2-5	TRBV11-2	many	CASSFFTAGETQYF	TGTGCCAGCAGCTTCTTTACGGCCGGTGAGACCCAGTACTTC
TRBD1	TRBJ2-4	TRBV19	many	CASSPSGTGGAGPIQYF	TGTGCCAGTAGTCCCTCCGGGACAGGGGGCGCCGGACCCATTCAGTACTTC